Sequencing of this TCR beta chain was carried out in a study of blood T cell repertoires in COVID-19. Overall study: Researchers got acute and convalescent COVID-19 samples from the United States, Italy and Spain. Sources were T cells, B-cell-depleted T cells, or PBMCs; the material itself was cDNA or gDNA.

With V trimmed by 10 bases and J by 7 bases, 8 bases remained unmatched. There are 13 residues in the CDR3. Germline CDR1 SNHLY, CDR2 FYNNEI. Original analysis: The assay estimated nucleated cells by amplifying reference gene primers. Libraries were prepared by immunoSEQ multiplex PCR; TCRdb keeps only in-frame clonotypes and omits some of them. For V, J and clone size, that table is used; D and trimming come from the DNA. The sample has 35,000 to 45,000 clones, around 90% seen once. The receptor was isolated from a human donor in a cohort sampled during active COVID-19. This chain connects TRBV2 to TRBJ2-5, with 11 bases lining up with TRBD2. Sequencing was performed on peripheral blood. CDR3 region: CATRGLAGGTQYF. CDR3 coding DNA: TGTGCCACCAGGGGGCTAGCGGGAGGGACCCAGTACTTC.